This T cell receptor beta chain was profiled in a study of blood T cells in healthy people across ages. Germline assignment: CDR1 MNHEY and CDR2 SVGAGI. Trimming cost V 6 bases and J 2 bases, with 10 bases left between them. This CDR3 is 13 amino acids long. A second PCR of roughly 7 to 11 cycles used a sample-barcoded 5' primer and a J-beta primer mix. TCRdb re-called the 5' RACE reads through MiXCR, storing one row per CDR3 protein. The sample consists of approximately 800,000 distinct CDR3 sequences, about a quarter of them appearing once. Donors gave ten milliliters of peripheral blood apiece. This clonotype was detected only a few times. In addition, the sample was reused for a study of T cells of mothers and their children.

The TCR originated in a boy between 10 and 17 years old in good health. The rearrangement uses TRBV6-5 and TRBJ2-5, with D uncertain. The sample consisted of blood. The CDR3 sequence: CASRALEQETQYF. The CDR3 nucleotides are TGTGCCAGCAGAGCTCTAGAGCAAGAGACCCAGTACTTC.